The 18 T cell receptor beta chains below come from one sample, sequenced in a study of monozygotic twins with inflammatory bowel disease. Following a re-call of the 5' RACE reads, TCRdb has one entry per CDR3 protein and lacks DNA. This repertoire includes around 400,000 distinct CDR3 sequences. Sequences were obtained from blood. Receptors were obtained from a human donor with ulcerative colitis or Crohn's disease, or a healthy co-twin of an affected twin (not recorded which).

The chain is built from TRBV10-3 and TRBJ1-2. Per the germline V gene, CDR1 is ENHRY and CDR2 is SYGVKD. CDR3 size: 14 residues. The CDR3 loop reads CAISESPGLDGYTF.

The rearrangement uses TRBV5-1 and TRBJ2-5. The CDR3 totals 13 residues. Germline V CDR1 and CDR2: SGHRS, YFSETQ. CDR3 loop: CASSLEQKETQYF.

The chain carries TRBV5-1 and TRBJ2-3; TCRdb indicates TRBD1, and absent DNA this call remains unverified. CDR3 length: 14 residues. Germline CDR1 and CDR2: SGHRS and YFSETQ. CDR3 residues: CASSRAGGADTQYF.

CDR3 region: CASSPHGRADTDTQYF. The chain combines TRBV7-6 with TRBJ2-3; TCRdb gives TRBD2 as the D gene, but with no DNA this cannot be confirmed. CDR1 and CDR2 (germline): SGHVS, FNYEAQ. The CDR3 contains 16 residues.

The chain employs TRBV6-1 and TRBJ2-7; TCRdb selects TRBD1, and the lack of DNA leaves this call unchecked. Germline CDR1 is MNHNS and CDR2 is SASEGT. The CDR3 spans 14 residues. CDR3 sequence reads: CASSRDTLTYEQYF.

The chain couples TRBV9 to TRBJ2-7; the D gene TCRdb calls, TRBD2, cannot be checked with no DNA. The CDR3 extends over 13 amino acids. The germline gives CDR1 SGDLS, CDR2 YYNGEE. The chain's CDR3 is CASSVAVAGEQYF. The variable domain in full, completed from reference TRBV9 and TRBJ2-7, reads DSGVTQTPKHLITATGQRVTLRCSPRSGDLSVYWYQQSLDQGLQFLIQYYNGEERAKGNILERFSAQQFPDLHSELNLSSLELGDSALYFCASSVAVAGEQYFGPGTRLTVT.

This sequence joins TRBV5-1 and TRBJ2-7; TCRdb picks TRBD1, but there is no DNA to check that call. The CDR3 runs to 14 residues. Germline V lookup: CDR1 SGHRS, CDR2 YFSETQ. CDR3 in amino acids: CASSLARDTYEQYF. The complete variable domain, with remaining parts taken from reference TRBV5-1 and TRBJ2-7, reads KAGVTQTPRYLIKTRGQQVTLSCSPISGHRSVSWYQQTPGQGLQFLFEYFSETQRNKGNFPGRFSGRQFSNSRSEMNVSTLELGDSALYLCASSLARDTYEQYFGPGTRLTVT.

CDR3 residues: CASGLFQPQHF. The chain combines TRBV28 with TRBJ1-5. CDR1 is MDHEN, CDR2 SYDVKM, per germline. The CDR3 runs 11 residues.

The chain links TRBV12-3 or TRBV12-4 to TRBJ2-1. The CDR3 length is 15 residues. CDR3: CASSFVRSSYNEQFF.

V usage is TRBV11-3 and J usage is TRBJ1-1. Germline V lookup: CDR1 SGHNT, CDR2 YENEEA. The CDR3 length is 15 residues. Here the CDR3 reads CASNASGTRNTEAFF. The full variable domain, rest sourced from reference TRBV11-3 and TRBJ1-1, is EAGVVQSPRYKIIEKKQPVAFWCNPISGHNTLYWYLQNLGQGPELLIRYENEEAVDDSQLPKDRFSAERLKGVDSTLKIQPAELGDSAVYLCASNASGTRNTEAFFGQGTRLTVV.

V and J are TRBV5-1 and TRBJ1-2; TCRdb's D call of TRBD1 is untestable without DNA. The CDR3 has 14 residues. The germline gives CDR1 SGHRS, CDR2 YFSETQ. The CDR3 protein is CASSLAGTVYGYTF.

The chain combines TRBV12-3 or TRBV12-4 with TRBJ2-7; TCRdb gives TRBD1 as the D gene, but with no DNA this cannot be confirmed. The CDR3 loop spans 11 amino acids. CDR3 sequence: CASSYRQEQYF.

The chain is built from TRBV9 and TRBJ2-2. CDR3 length: 13 amino acids. Germline values: CDR1 SGDLS, CDR2 YYNGEE. The CDR3 protein is CASSVTNTGELFF.

The chain recombines TRBV12-3 or TRBV12-4 with TRBJ2-1; checking the TCRdb D call of TRBD1 is not possible without DNA. The CDR3 contains 12 residues. CDR3: CASSLGANEQFF.

The chain links TRBV20-1 to TRBJ2-5; TCRdb calls TRBD2, which cannot be checked without DNA. CDR1 and CDR2 from the germline V gene are DFQATT and SNEGSKA (reference sequence). The CDR3 consists of 17 residues. The CDR3 sequence is CSASESWAGLNQETQYF.

This chain uses TRBV4-3 with TRBJ2-5; the TCRdb D gene call, TRBD2, has no DNA to confirm it. The CDR3 sequence is 14 residues long. The germline V gene has CDR1 LGHNA and CDR2 YSLEER. The CDR3 region is CASSQGLGRETQNF.

The chain joins TRBV29-1 to TRBJ2-7; TCRdb proposes TRBD1, but this gene call is untestable without DNA. This CDR3 has 13 amino acids. Germline CDR1 is SQVTM and CDR2 is ANQGSEA. The CDR3 region is CSVRSGTGNEQYF.

This chain connects TRBV29-1 to TRBJ1-5; the D call from TCRdb, TRBD1, cannot be confirmed without DNA. This CDR3 is built from 13 residues. From germline, CDR1 is SQVTM and CDR2 ANQGSEA. This CDR3 reads CSVADRGGRPQHF. The whole variable domain, filled in from reference TRBV29-1 and TRBJ1-5, reads SAVISQKPSRDICQRGTSLTIQCQVDSQVTMMFWYRQQPGQSLTLIATANQGSEATYESGFVIDKFPISRPNLTFSTLTVSNMSPEDSSIYLCSVADRGGRPQHFGDGTRLSIL.